The source of this T cell receptor (beta chain) is a study of CD8 T cells in ankylosing spondylitis. Deletions cut 1 base from V and 6 bases from J, with 11 bases between. Germline loops: CDR1 SGHTS, CDR2 YDEGEE. This CDR3 is 14 amino acids long. This clonotype has only a few counts. One entry per CDR3 protein, called by TCRdb with MiXCR from the 5' RACE reads. This sample yields more than 60,000 distinct CDR3 sequences, of which about 6.2% are seen a single time; about 4.6% belongs to the top ten. The receptor was derived from a male donor with ankylosing spondylitis. The chain is built from TRBV5-8 and TRBJ1-5; tentative D call: TRBD1 (5 bases). The sample was synovial fluid, either unsorted or a sorted T cell fraction (not recorded which). The CDR3 loop is CASSLWSGTQPQHF. CDR3 coding DNA: TGTGCCAGCAGCTTGTGGTCTGGGACTCAGCCCCAGCATTTT.